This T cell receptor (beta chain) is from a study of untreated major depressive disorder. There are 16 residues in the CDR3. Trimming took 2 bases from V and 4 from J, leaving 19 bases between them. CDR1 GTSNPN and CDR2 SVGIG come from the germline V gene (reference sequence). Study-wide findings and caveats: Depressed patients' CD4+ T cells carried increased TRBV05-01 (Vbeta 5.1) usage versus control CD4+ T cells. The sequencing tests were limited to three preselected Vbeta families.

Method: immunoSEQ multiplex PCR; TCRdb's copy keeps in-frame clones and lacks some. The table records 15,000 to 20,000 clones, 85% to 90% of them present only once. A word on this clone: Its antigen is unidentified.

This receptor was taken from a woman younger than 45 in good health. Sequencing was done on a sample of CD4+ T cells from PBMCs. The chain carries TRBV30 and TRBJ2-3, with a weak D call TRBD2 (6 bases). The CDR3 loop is CAWSRIWGEWADTQYF. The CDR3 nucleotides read TGTGCCTGGAGTAGGATATGGGGGGAGTGGGCAGATACGCAGTATTTT.